This passage covers 24 T cell receptor beta chains from one sample sequenced in a study of early T cells in non-severe SARS-CoV-2 infection. TCRdb re-called the 5' RACE reads through MiXCR, storing one row per CDR3 protein. The sample holds fewer than 60,000 distinct CDR3 sequences, approximately 8.5% seen once. The sample taken for sequencing was whole blood. The receptors shown here come from an adult who was a healthcare worker with PCR-confirmed SARS-CoV-2 infection or an uninfected control (not recorded which).

The table lists this clonotype with many counts. The V and J genes are TRBV7-2 and TRBJ2-1; TRBD2 matches 10 bases. Per the germline V gene, CDR1 is SGHTA and CDR2 is FQGNSA. The trim removed 5 bases at V and 9 bases at J, leaving 16 bases unmatched. The CDR3 has 17 residues. The CDR3 reads CASSRVFKASGSGEQFF. In nucleotides, the CDR3 is TGTGCCAGCAGCCGCGTATTTAAGGCTAGCGGGAGCGGTGAGCAGTTCTTC.

In its sample, this clonotype was seen many times. The V and J genes are TRBV24-1 and TRBJ2-1, with 7 positions matching TRBD2. The ends lost 5 bases at V and 2 bases at J; junction bases unmatched: 5. The length of the CDR3 is 15 residues. Per germline, CDR1 KGHDR and CDR2 SFDVKD. The CDR3 DNA reads TGTGCCACCAGTGTACTGGGAGGGCCCTACAATGAGCAGTTCTTC. It translates to CATSVLGGPYNEQFF.

This clonotype was seen many times. This chain uses TRBV29-1 with TRBJ2-3; the D gene is possibly TRBD1 (5 bases). Deletions cut 2 bases from V and 5 bases from J, with 14 bases between. Germline CDR1 is SQVTM and CDR2 is ANQGSEA. The CDR3 sequence is 14 residues long. The CDR3 DNA is TGCAGCGTTGAACGTGCGAGTCAGGGAGATACGCAGTATTTT. It yields the protein CSVERASQGDTQYF.

This clonotype was counted many times. In nucleotides, the CDR3 is TGTGCCAGCAGTTCTGGGCCCGCGGGGGCCCAGTACTTC. Its translation: CASSSGPAGAQYF. J is TRBJ2-5 and V is TRBV11-3, with 7 positions matching TRBD2. The CDR3 is 13 amino acids. Germline V gene lookup returns CDR1 SGHNT and CDR2 YENEEA. The trim removed 6 bases at V and 9 bases at J, leaving 10 bases unmatched.

This clonotype appeared a few times. V usage is TRBV7-2 and J usage is TRBJ1-3; tentatively, D is TRBD1 (6 bases). Germline CDR1 SGHTA, CDR2 FQGNSA. Trimming took off 0 bases at V and 2 bases at J, with 14 bases between the two ends. This CDR3 comprises 17 residues. In DNA, the CDR3 is TGTGCCAGCAGCTTAGCCCGCGGGGGGCGACCTGGAAACACCATATATTTT. It yields the protein CASSLARGGRPGNTIYF.

This clonotype has ten or more counts. CDR3 protein: CASSQDGRKSSYEQYF. The CDR3 DNA reads as TGTGCCAGCAGCCAAGATGGAAGGAAATCCTCCTACGAGCAGTACTTC. The genes are TRBV3-1 and TRBJ2-7, with D uncertain. The CDR3 is 16 residues long. V was shortened by 0 bases and J by 0 bases, with 12 bases between the two germline ends. CDR1 is LGHDT, CDR2 YNNKEL, per germline (reference sequence).

Ten or more counts support this clonotype. This chain connects TRBV3-1 to TRBJ2-1; D may be TRBD2 (6 bases). The germline V gene has CDR1 LGHDT and CDR2 YNNKEL (reference sequence). The V end was cut by 1 base, the J end by 10 bases, with 8 bases between. This CDR3 contains 12 residues. In nucleotides, the CDR3 is TGTGCCAGCAGCCAAGTAGCGGAGGAGCAGTTCTTC. It translates to CASSQVAEEQFF.

This clonotype was detected ten times or more. This chain links TRBV7-2 with TRBJ2-7; no definite D call. The CDR3 has 11 amino acids. CDR1 is SGHTA, CDR2 FQGNSA, per germline. V gave up 5 bases and J gave up 3 bases, with 5 bases separating them. The CDR3 coding sequence is TGTGCCAGCAGCCCGGGCTACGAGCAGTACTTC. Amino acids: CASSPGYEQYF.

The chain carries TRBV12-3 or TRBV12-4 and TRBJ1-2; D is undetermined. The V end was cut by 6 bases, the J end by 8 bases, with 13 bases between. The CDR3 has 12 amino acids. CDR3 sequence (DNA): TGTGCCAGCAGCCTCGGATTCGGAGGCTACACCTTC. Its translation: CASSLGFGGYTF.

The genes are TRBV6-5 and TRBJ1-6; D gene uncertain. V dropped 4 bases and J dropped 2 bases, with 9 bases sitting between them. The CDR3 consists of 15 residues. Per germline, CDR1 MNHEY and CDR2 SVGAGI. The CDR3 nucleotides read TGTGCCAGCAGTTTTAAGGGTCCCTATAATTCACCCCTCCACTTT. It is translated as CASSFKGPYNSPLHF.

This clonotype appeared a few times. The chain carries TRBV5-1 and TRBJ2-5, with D perhaps matching TRBD1 (6 bases). The CDR3 has 14 amino acids. The ends were cut back, 4 bases at V and 1 base at J, with 11 bases in the middle. Looked up from germline, CDR1 is SGHRS and CDR2 is YFSETQ. This CDR3 is CASSLDRSQETQYF. CDR3 nucleotides: TGCGCCAGCAGCCTAGACAGGAGCCAAGAGACCCAGTACTTC.

Only a few counts were recorded for this clonotype. This chain joins TRBV29-1 and TRBJ1-1, with D perhaps TRBD1 (5 bases). Trimming stripped 7 bases from V and 6 bases from J, with 12 bases between. This CDR3 is 11 amino acids long. Germline V gene lookup returns CDR1 SQVTM and CDR2 ANQGSEA. The CDR3 nucleotides are TGCAGCGCGATGCGACAGTCTGAAGCTTTCTTT. Protein sequence: CSAMRQSEAFF.

This clonotype was picked up many times. This chain joins TRBV11-1 and TRBJ2-7; the D is unclear. Between the trimmed V and J ends, which lost 5 bases and 7 bases, there was a span of 18 bases. The CDR3 length is 14 residues. Per germline, CDR1 SGHAT and CDR2 FQDESV (reference sequence). The CDR3: CASSPPKRVLEQYF. In DNA, the CDR3 is TGTGCCAGCAGCCCTCCCAAACGCGTGCTAGAGCAGTACTTC.

This clonotype was seen repeatedly, ten times or more. This chain joins TRBV12-3 or TRBV12-4 and TRBJ1-1; 7 nucleotides align to TRBD1. V shed 6 bases, J shed 8 bases, and the junction held 6 bases outside the gene matches. The CDR3 sequence is 12 residues long. The CDR3 loop is CASSTDRAEAFF. In DNA form, the CDR3 reads TGTGCCAGCAGCACTGACAGGGCGGAAGCTTTCTTT.

V and J are TRBV28 and TRBJ1-1; D is possibly TRBD1 (5 bases). The CDR3 loop spans 13 amino acids. Germline CDR1 reads MDHEN; CDR2 reads SYDVKM. V was cut by 7 bases and J by 0 bases, with 9 bases left in between. CDR3 sequence reads: CASIRGMNTEAFF. CDR3 DNA sequence: TGTGCCAGCATACGGGGGATGAACACTGAAGCTTTCTTT. Based on the CDR3 plus reference TRBV28 and TRBJ1-1, the full variable domain is DVKVTQSSRYLVKRTGEKVFLECVQDMDHENMFWYRQDPGLGLRLIYFSYDVKMKEKGDIPEGYSVSREKKERFSLILESASTNQTSMYLCASIRGMNTEAFFGQGTRLTVV.

The sample holds a few counts of this clonotype. V and J are TRBV6-5 and TRBJ2-3, with D unresolved. Trimming took 6 bases from V and 6 from J, leaving 13 bases between them. Germline V CDR1 and CDR2: MNHEY, SVGAGI. The CDR3 loop spans 13 amino acids. The DNA for the CDR3 is TGTGCCAGCAGCGAGCCCCAAGGGGATACGCAGTATTTT. Translated: CASSEPQGDTQYF.

The table lists this clonotype with many counts. The rearrangement links TRBV9 to TRBJ2-7; 9 bases are a match to TRBD2. With 0 bases clipped from V and 7 bases from J, the junction kept 8 bases outside the gene matches. The CDR3 contains 15 residues. CDR1 is SGDLS and CDR2 is YYNGEE in the germline V gene. Written as DNA, the CDR3 is TGTGCCAGCAGCGTAGGACTAGCGGACCCCCGGGAGCAGTACTTC. This codes for CASSVGLADPREQYF.

This clonotype turned up a few times. The J gene is TRBJ2-5, the V gene TRBV5-1, with D uncertain. Trimming stripped 1 base from V and 0 bases from J, with 4 bases between. CDR1 and CDR2 (germline): SGHRS, YFSETQ. The CDR3 runs 13 residues. The CDR3 sequence: CASSLSHQETQYF. The CDR3 bases are TGCGCCAGCAGCTTGTCCCACCAAGAGACCCAGTACTTC.

This clonotype occurred many times. The chain couples TRBV20-1 to TRBJ2-3, with 9 bases matching TRBD2. CDR1 is DFQATT, CDR2 SNEGSKA, per germline (reference sequence). The CDR3 sequence is 15 residues long. Trimming at V came to 7 bases and at J to 1 base, leaving 9 bases not matched to a gene. The CDR3 coding sequence is TGCAGTGTCGTCGTAGCGGGAGAAGGCACAGATACGCAGTATTTT. Amino acid sequence: CSVVVAGEGTDTQYF.

This rearrangement joins TRBV9 to TRBJ2-5; D possibly corresponds to TRBD1 (5 bases). V was trimmed by 4 bases and J by 0 bases, leaving 10 bases between them. This CDR3 region has 14 residues. Germline V gene sequence: CDR1 SGDLS, CDR2 YYNGEE. CDR3 sequence reads: CASSTGPHQETQYF. As DNA, the CDR3 is TGTGCCAGCAGCACAGGACCCCACCAAGAGACCCAGTACTTC.

The chain recombines TRBV7-2 with TRBJ2-5; tentative D call: TRBD1 (5 bases). The CDR3 spans 14 residues. Germline V lookup: CDR1 SGHTA, CDR2 FQGNSA. V lost 3 bases, J lost 4 bases, and 12 bases lay in between. Here the CDR3 reads CASSFRRDGETQYF. DNA of the CDR3: TGTGCCAGCAGCTTCCGCAGGGATGGAGAGACCCAGTACTTC.

This clonotype showed up just a few times. The chain employs TRBV12-3 or TRBV12-4 and TRBJ2-3, with TRBD2 matching over 13 bases. This CDR3 comprises 15 residues. Losses at the gene ends were 6 bases for V and 6 bases for J; bases not matched to a gene: 6. In DNA, the CDR3 is TGTGCCAGCAGGGGACTAGCGGGATGGAGTGATACGCAGTATTTT. This translates into CASRGLAGWSDTQYF.

This clonotype has only a few counts. The rearrangement joins TRBV11-2 to TRBJ1-2, with D perhaps matching TRBD1 (5 bases). V shed 3 bases and J shed 1 base, with 15 bases lying between them. The CDR3 totals 16 residues. From germline, CDR1 is SGHAT and CDR2 FQNNGV. For the CDR3, the DNA is TGTGCCAGCAGCTTGGGTTCGGGCAGGGTTAACTATGGCTACACCTTC. This sequence encodes CASSLGSGRVNYGYTF.

The chain is built from TRBV6-5 and TRBJ1-1; no clear D gene. Trimming shortened V by 5 bases and J by 1 base, and 17 bases separated the two germline ends. There are 16 residues in the CDR3. Germline CDR1 reads MNHEY; CDR2 reads SVGAGI. CDR3 DNA: TGTGCCAGCAGTCAAACAACAAGAGCACGGAACACTGAAGCTTTCTTT. This encodes CASSQTTRARNTEAFF.